This TCR beta chain was sequenced during a study of naive and memory T cell subsets. The SP2 primer and nested alpha and beta constant region primers amplified ligated cDNA in four rounds. Each CDR3 protein is one row after TCRdb ran MiXCR on the 5' RACE reads. Of more than 45,000 distinct CDR3 sequences in the sample, 7.2% were seen once. V trimming: 3 bases; J trimming: 0 bases; junction bases outside the gene matches: 4. This CDR3 comprises 14 residues. Per the germline V gene, CDR1 is SQVTM and CDR2 is ANQGSEA. This clonotype was recorded many times. A UMI-containing oligonucleotide was joined by 3' ligation to the TCR cDNA template.

This clonotype was obtained from a male donor in good health. V and J are TRBV29-1 and TRBJ2-5, with TRBD2 matching 7 bases. CDR3 bases: TGCAGCGTTGAGGCGGGGGAAAACCAAGAGACCCAGTACTTC. Translation gives CSVEAGENQETQYF.